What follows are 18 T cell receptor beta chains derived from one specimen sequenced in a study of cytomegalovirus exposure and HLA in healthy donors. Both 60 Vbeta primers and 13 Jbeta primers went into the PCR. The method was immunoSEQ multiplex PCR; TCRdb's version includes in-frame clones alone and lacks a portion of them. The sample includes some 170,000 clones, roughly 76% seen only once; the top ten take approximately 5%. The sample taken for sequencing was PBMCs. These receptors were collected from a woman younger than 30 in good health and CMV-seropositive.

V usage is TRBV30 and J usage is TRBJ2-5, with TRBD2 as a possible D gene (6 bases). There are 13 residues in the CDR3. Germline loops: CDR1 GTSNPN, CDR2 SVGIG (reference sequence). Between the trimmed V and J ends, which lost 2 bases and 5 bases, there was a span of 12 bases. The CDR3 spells CAWSLWAGETQYF. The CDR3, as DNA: TGTGCCTGGAGTCTCTGGGCGGGGGAGACCCAGTACTTC.

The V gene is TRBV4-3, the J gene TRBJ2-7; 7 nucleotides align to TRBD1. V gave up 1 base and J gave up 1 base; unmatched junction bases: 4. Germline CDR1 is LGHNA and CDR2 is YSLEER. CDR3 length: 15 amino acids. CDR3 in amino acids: CASSQGPDRSYEQYF. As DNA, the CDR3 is TGCGCCAGCAGCCAAGGGCCGGACAGGTCCTACGAGCAGTACTTC.

The CDR3 DNA is TGTGCCAGCAGCGATACAGCTAACTATGGCTACACCTTC. Translated: CASSDTANYGYTF. The chain combines TRBV5-5 with TRBJ1-2; D uncertain. Germline CDR1 and CDR2: SGHKS and YYEKEE (reference sequence). The CDR3 consists of 13 residues. With 4 bases removed from V and 0 bases from J, the gap between germline ends came to 7 bases.

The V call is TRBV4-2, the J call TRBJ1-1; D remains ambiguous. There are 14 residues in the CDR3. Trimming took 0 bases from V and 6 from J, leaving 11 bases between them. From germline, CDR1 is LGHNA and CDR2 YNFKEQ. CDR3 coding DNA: TGTGCCAGCAGCCAAGACGGCCGGGTACCTGAAGCTTTCTTT. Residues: CASSQDGRVPEAFF.

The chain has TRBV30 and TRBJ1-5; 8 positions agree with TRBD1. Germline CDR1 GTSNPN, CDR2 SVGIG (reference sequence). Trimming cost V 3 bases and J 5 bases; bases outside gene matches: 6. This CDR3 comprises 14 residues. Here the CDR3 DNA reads TGTGCCTGGAGCCCTGACAGGGGATATCAGCCCCAGCATTTT. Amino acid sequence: CAWSPDRGYQPQHF.

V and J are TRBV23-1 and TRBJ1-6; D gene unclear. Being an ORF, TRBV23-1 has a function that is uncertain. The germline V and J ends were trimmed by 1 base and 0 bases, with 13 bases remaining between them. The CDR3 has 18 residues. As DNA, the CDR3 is TGCGCCAGCAGTCAATATTATCGCTGGCCCTCCTATAATTCACCCCTCCACTTT. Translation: CASSQYYRWPSYNSPLHF.

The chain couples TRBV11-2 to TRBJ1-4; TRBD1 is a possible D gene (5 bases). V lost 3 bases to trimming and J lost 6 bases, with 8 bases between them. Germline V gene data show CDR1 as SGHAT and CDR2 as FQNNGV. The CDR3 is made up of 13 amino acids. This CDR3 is CASSFVGDEKLFF. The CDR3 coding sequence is TGTGCCAGCAGCTTCGTAGGGGATGAAAAACTGTTTTTT.

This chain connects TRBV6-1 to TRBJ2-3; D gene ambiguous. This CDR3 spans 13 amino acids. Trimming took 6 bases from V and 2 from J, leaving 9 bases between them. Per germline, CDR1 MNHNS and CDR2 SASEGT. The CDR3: CASSDYNTDTQYF. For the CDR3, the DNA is TGTGCCAGCAGCGATTACAACACAGATACGCAGTATTTT.

Here the CDR3 reads CASSLAGTQTGELFF. CDR3 coding DNA: TGTGCCAGCAGCTTAGCAGGGACACAAACCGGGGAGCTGTTTTTT. V usage is TRBV7-2 and J usage is TRBJ2-2, with D perhaps TRBD1 (6 bases). The CDR3 runs to 15 residues. The germline V and J ends were trimmed by 0 bases and 5 bases, with 10 bases remaining between them. Per germline, CDR1 SGHTA and CDR2 FQGNSA.

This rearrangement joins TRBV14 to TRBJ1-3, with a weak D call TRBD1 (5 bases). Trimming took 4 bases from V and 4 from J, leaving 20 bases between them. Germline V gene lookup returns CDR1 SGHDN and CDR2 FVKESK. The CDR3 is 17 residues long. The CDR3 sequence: CASSPHRSPALGNTIYF. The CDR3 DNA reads TGTGCCAGCAGCCCCCACAGGTCACCTGCACTCGGAAACACCATATATTTT.

As DNA, the CDR3 is TGTGCCTGGAGTGTGGCAGGGACACTTTTCAACACTGAAGCTTTCTTT. Translating it yields CAWSVAGTLFNTEAFF. The chain has TRBV30 and TRBJ1-1; tentative D call: TRBD1 (6 bases). Trimming stripped 0 bases from V and 2 bases from J, with 16 bases between. CDR3 length: 16 amino acids. Germline CDR1 is GTSNPN and CDR2 is SVGIG (reference sequence).

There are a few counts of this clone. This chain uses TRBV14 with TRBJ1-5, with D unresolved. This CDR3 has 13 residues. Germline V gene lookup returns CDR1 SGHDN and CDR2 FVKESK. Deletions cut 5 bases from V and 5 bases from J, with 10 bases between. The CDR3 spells CASSEGLDQPQHF. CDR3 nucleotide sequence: TGTGCCAGCAGCGAGGGCCTCGATCAGCCCCAGCATTTT.

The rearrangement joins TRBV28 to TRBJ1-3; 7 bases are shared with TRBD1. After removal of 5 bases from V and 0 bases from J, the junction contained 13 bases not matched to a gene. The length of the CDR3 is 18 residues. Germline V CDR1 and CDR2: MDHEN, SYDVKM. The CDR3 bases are TGTGCCAGCAGTCAAGATCCTCCGGGACAGAGCTCTGGAAACACCATATATTTT. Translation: CASSQDPPGQSSGNTIYF. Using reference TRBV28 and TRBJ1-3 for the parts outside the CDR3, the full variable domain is DVKVTQSSRYLVKRTGEKVFLECVQDMDHENMFWYRQDPGLGLRLIYFSYDVKMKEKGDIPEGYSVSREKKERFSLILESASTNQTSMYLCASSQDPPGQSSGNTIYFGEGSWLTVV.

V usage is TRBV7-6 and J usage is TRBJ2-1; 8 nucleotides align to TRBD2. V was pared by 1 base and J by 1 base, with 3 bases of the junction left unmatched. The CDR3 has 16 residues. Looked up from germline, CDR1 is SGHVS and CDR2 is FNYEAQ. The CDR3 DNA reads TGTGCCAGCAGCTTAGAGGCGGGGGGATCCTACAATGAGCAGTTCTTC. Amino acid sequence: CASSLEAGGSYNEQFF.

The CDR3 here is CASSVGPSGGYEQYF. For the CDR3, the DNA is TGTGCCAGCAGCGTAGGTCCTAGCGGGGGCTACGAGCAGTACTTC. The rearrangement joins TRBV9 to TRBJ2-7, with 10 bases identical to TRBD2. CDR3 size: 15 residues. Unmatched junction bases numbered 3, after V lost 0 bases and J lost 3 bases. Germline V gives CDR1 SGDLS, CDR2 YYNGEE.

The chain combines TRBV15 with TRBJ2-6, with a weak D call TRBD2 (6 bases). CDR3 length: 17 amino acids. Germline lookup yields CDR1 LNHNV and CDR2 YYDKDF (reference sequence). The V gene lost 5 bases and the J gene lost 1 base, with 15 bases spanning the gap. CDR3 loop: CATSGPLAGSGANVLTF. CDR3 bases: TGTGCCACCAGCGGCCCCCTTGCGGGGTCTGGGGCCAACGTCCTGACTTTC.

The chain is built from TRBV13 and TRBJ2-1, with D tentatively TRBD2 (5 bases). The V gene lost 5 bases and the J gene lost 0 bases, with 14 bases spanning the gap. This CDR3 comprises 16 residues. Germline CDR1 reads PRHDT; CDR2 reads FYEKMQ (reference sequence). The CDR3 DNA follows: TGTGCCAGCAGCCTGGAGGTGCCGAGCTCCTACAATGAGCAGTTCTTC. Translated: CASSLEVPSSYNEQFF.

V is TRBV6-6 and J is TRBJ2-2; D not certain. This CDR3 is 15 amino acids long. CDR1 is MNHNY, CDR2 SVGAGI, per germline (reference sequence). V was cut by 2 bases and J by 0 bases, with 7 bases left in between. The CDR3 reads CASSYGLPNTGELFF. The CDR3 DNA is TGTGCCAGCAGTTACGGGCTACCGAACACCGGGGAGCTGTTTTTT.